Below are 29 T cell receptor beta chains sequenced from a single sample in a study of T-cell reconstitution after alpha-beta-depleted transplantation in children. Unique molecular identifiers were used in preparing the TCRbeta library. TCRdb called the PCR reads again in MiXCR, with one record for every CDR3 protein. The table has over 400,000 distinct CDR3 sequences, around two fifths seen once. The sequencing here drew on PBMCs, taken before TCRalphabeta/CD19-depleted stem cell transplant. Receptors originate from a girl aged 2 to 10 with aplastic anemia, due to receive a stem cell transplant.

V gene TRBV20-1 combines with J gene TRBJ2-7, with a possible D match to TRBD1 (6 bases). This CDR3 is built from 12 residues. Deletions cut 1 base from V and 6 bases from J, with 10 bases between. Germline-derived CDR1 and CDR2 are DFQATT and SNEGSKA (reference sequence). CDR3 bases: TGCAGTGCTAGAGTTCCAGGGGCCGAGCAGTACTTC. It is translated as CSARVPGAEQYF.

This clonotype was observed a few times. V is TRBV20-1 and J is TRBJ2-1; D may be TRBD2 (6 bases). The length of the CDR3 is 14 residues. Trimming stripped 1 base from V and 5 bases from J, with 12 bases between. CDR1 and CDR2 from the germline V gene are DFQATT and SNEGSKA (reference sequence). The CDR3 is CSARVPGGHNEQFF. The CDR3 nucleotides read TGCAGTGCTAGAGTGCCCGGGGGTCACAATGAGCAGTTCTTC.

This clonotype was found many times. This chain links TRBV11-2 with TRBJ2-2, with 15 bases matching TRBD2. Trimming removed 7 bases from V and 2 bases from J; junction bases left unmatched: 8. The CDR3 spans 18 residues. Germline lookup yields CDR1 SGHAT and CDR2 FQNNGV. CDR3 nucleotide sequence: TGTGCCAGCACCCAGGGACTAGCGGGAGGCCTCAACACCGGGGAGCTGTTTTTT. It codes for CASTQGLAGGLNTGELFF. Drawing the rest from reference TRBV11-2 and TRBJ2-2, the complete variable domain is EAGVAQSPRYKIIEKRQSVAFWCNPISGHATLYWYQQILGQGPKLLIQFQNNGVVDDSQLPKDRFSAERLKGVDSTLKIQPAKLEDSAVYLCASTQGLAGGLNTGELFFGEGSRLTVL.

V usage is TRBV20-1 and J usage is TRBJ2-7; 8 bases map to TRBD2. Germline CDR1 DFQATT, CDR2 SNEGSKA (reference sequence). The CDR3 runs to 15 residues. The ends lost 4 bases at V and 7 bases at J; junction bases unmatched: 15. CDR3 DNA sequence: TGCAGTGCTACCCCGGGGATAGCGGGGTCCGGGGAGCAGTACTTC. Translated: CSATPGIAGSGEQYF.

This clonotype was seen only once. The J gene is TRBJ2-1, the V gene TRBV7-7; TRBD1 matches at 9 bases. Per germline, CDR1 SSHAT and CDR2 FNYEAQ (reference sequence). The CDR3 has 13 amino acids. The J segment lost 15 bases and the V segment lost 5 bases, leaving 11 bases of the junction unmatched. CDR3 nucleotide sequence: TGTGCCAGCAGCCCAGGCGGACAGGGGATCCCGTTCTTC. This codes for CASSPGGQGIPFF.

The chain uses TRBV5-1 and TRBJ2-6; D may be TRBD1 (6 bases). The ends were cut back, 5 bases at V and 0 bases at J, with 9 bases in the middle. CDR1 is SGHRS, CDR2 YFSETQ, per germline. CDR3 length: 15 amino acids. CDR3 sequence (DNA): TGCGCCAGCAGGAAGGGGGACTCTGGGGCCAACGTCCTGACTTTC. This sequence encodes CASRKGDSGANVLTF. The entire variable domain, with the rest obtained from reference TRBV5-1 and TRBJ2-6, is as follows: KAGVTQTPRYLIKTRGQQVTLSCSPISGHRSVSWYQQTPGQGLQFLFEYFSETQRNKGNFPGRFSGRQFSNSRSEMNVSTLELGDSALYLCASRKGDSGANVLTFGAGSRLTVL.

V gene TRBV7-2 combines with J gene TRBJ1-1; no clear D gene. The CDR3 sequence is 16 residues long. V was clipped by 4 bases and J by 5 bases, with 20 bases between them. Germline V gene lookup returns CDR1 SGHTA and CDR2 FQGNSA. The CDR3 region is CASSSPSGRGRTEAFF. In DNA, the CDR3 is TGTGCCAGCAGCTCCCCTTCTGGACGCGGGCGTACTGAAGCTTTCTTT.

Ten or more counts support this clonotype. In DNA form, the CDR3 reads TGTGCCAGCAGTTATGGGCGGGGAAACTCTGAAGCTTTCTTT. Residues: CASSYGRGNSEAFF. The chain links TRBV27 to TRBJ1-1; D unclear. The germline V gene encodes CDR1 MNHEY and CDR2 SMNVEV (reference sequence). The V gene lost 4 bases and the J gene lost 6 bases, with 15 bases spanning the gap. The CDR3 consists of 14 residues.

This clonotype was counted at least ten times. The chain recombines TRBV28 with TRBJ1-5, with D hard to call. Germline V gene data show CDR1 as MDHEN and CDR2 as SYDVKM. The CDR3 runs to 15 residues. The ends were cut back, 3 bases at V and 1 base at J, with 10 bases in the middle. The DNA for the CDR3 is TGTGCCAGCAGTTTGACGGATTTGAGCAATCAGCCCCAGCATTTT. Protein: CASSLTDLSNQPQHF. Variable domain in full (rest from reference TRBV28 and TRBJ1-5): DVKVTQSSRYLVKRTGEKVFLECVQDMDHENMFWYRQDPGLGLRLIYFSYDVKMKEKGDIPEGYSVSREKKERFSLILESASTNQTSMYLCASSLTDLSNQPQHFGDGTRLSIL.

This clonotype was recorded at least ten times. The CDR3 DNA is TGTGCCAGCAGTTTACGCCCTCCCGGGACCGGGGAGCTGTTTTTT. Translated, it gives CASSLRPPGTGELFF. The rearrangement links TRBV28 to TRBJ2-2; no reliable D call. Germline CDR1 MDHEN, CDR2 SYDVKM. The CDR3 totals 15 residues. V dropped 2 bases and J dropped 5 bases, with 12 bases sitting between them.

This clonotype was seen only a few times. This chain links TRBV6-5 with TRBJ2-3; D is undetermined. In germline, CDR1 is MNHEY, CDR2 SVGAGI. V shed 2 bases and J shed 3 bases, with 9 bases lying between them. The CDR3 covers 14 residues. The CDR3, as DNA: TGTGCCAGCAGTTACGCCGGATCGACAGATACGCAGTATTTT. Protein: CASSYAGSTDTQYF.

V and J are TRBV7-3 and TRBJ2-3, with 11 bases that match TRBD2. The CDR3 consists of 15 residues. V was clipped by 5 bases and J by 5 bases; unmatched bases: 6. Germline loops: CDR1 SGHTA, CDR2 FQGTGA. This CDR3 is CASSPEGLAGDTQYF. The CDR3 region has the DNA TGTGCCAGCAGCCCAGAAGGACTAGCGGGAGATACGCAGTATTTT.

For this clonotype: Its ends do not fully match the called genes, so a read error is possible. The chain is built from TRBV7-6 and TRBJ2-7, with 13 bases lining up with TRBD2. The CDR3 is 15 amino acids. Germline CDR1 reads SGHVS; CDR2 reads FNYEAQ. The CDR3 reads CASSPILAGGPESAF. The CDR3 DNA follows: TGTGCCAGCAGCCCGATACTAGCGGGAGGGCCGGAGTCGGCCTTC.

As to this clonotype: This sequence may be a read error, since a much larger clone differs from it by one base. The chain's CDR3 is CASSLSAYRIAGGAYEHYF. DNA of the CDR3: TGTGCCAGCAGTTTATCTGCCTATCGGATAGCGGGGGGCGCCTACGAGCACTACTTC. The chain has TRBV27 and TRBJ2-7; 10 bases are a match to TRBD2. The CDR3 sequence is 19 residues long. Germline V CDR1 and CDR2: MNHEY, SMNVEV (reference sequence).

The CDR3 region is CASTGLAGGNEQFF. As DNA, the CDR3 is TGCGCCAGCACCGGACTAGCGGGAGGTAATGAGCAGTTCTTC. The chain combines TRBV5-1 with TRBJ2-1; 14 bases line up with TRBD2. The CDR3 is made up of 14 amino acids. Trimming cost V 6 bases and J 7 bases; bases outside gene matches: 3. CDR1 is SGHRS, CDR2 YFSETQ, per germline.

The chain is built from TRBV2 and TRBJ2-3; unclear D gene. This CDR3 is 11 amino acids long. Germline CDR1 and CDR2: SNHLY and FYNNEI. The germline V and J ends were trimmed by 6 bases and 4 bases, with 5 bases remaining between them. CDR3 amino acids: CASRAPDTQYF. CDR3 nucleotides: TGTGCCAGCAGGGCCCCAGATACGCAGTATTTT.

The gene calls are TRBV20-1 and TRBJ2-1; 10 bases are shared with TRBD1. The CDR3 covers 15 residues. Trimming removed 2 bases from V and 3 bases from J; junction bases left unmatched: 4. Germline assignment: CDR1 DFQATT and CDR2 SNEGSKA (reference sequence). The CDR3 sequence is CSARSRDRGYNEQFF. CDR3 in DNA: TGCAGTGCTAGATCTCGGGACAGGGGCTACAATGAGCAGTTCTTC.

The CDR3 DNA sequence: TGCAGCGTACTTATGCCGGGACTATCCTACAATGAGCAGTTCTTC. It specifies CSVLMPGLSYNEQFF. The J gene is TRBJ2-1, the V gene TRBV29-1; TRBD2 matches at 7 bases. CDR3 length equals 15 residues. CDR1 is SQVTM, CDR2 ANQGSEA, per germline. V was pared by 6 bases and J by 1 base, with 9 bases of the junction left unmatched.

The CDR3: CASSLGRGAGTGELFF. The CDR3 bases are TGCGCCAGCAGCTTGGGGAGGGGCGCAGGGACCGGGGAGCTGTTTTTT. The rearrangement uses TRBV5-1 and TRBJ2-2, with TRBD2 as a possible D gene (6 bases). The V end lost 0 bases, the J end lost 5 bases, and 14 bases lay between the germline ends. This CDR3 has 16 residues. Germline lookup yields CDR1 SGHRS and CDR2 YFSETQ.

This clonotype was counted a few times. V is TRBV6-5 and J is TRBJ2-7, with 9 bases that match TRBD1. This CDR3 region has 15 residues. Germline V gene sequence: CDR1 MNHEY, CDR2 SVGAGI. V lost 2 bases to trimming and J lost 9 bases; unmatched junction nucleotides: 11. CDR3 DNA: TGTGCCAGCAGTTACCTGGGACAGGGCCGGGATGGGCAGTACTTC. Amino acids: CASSYLGQGRDGQYF.

The J gene is TRBJ2-5, the V gene TRBV6-1, with 8 positions matching TRBD1. CDR3 length: 14 residues. Germline assignment: CDR1 MNHNS and CDR2 SASEGT. With 7 bases clipped from V and 1 base from J, the junction kept 5 bases outside the gene matches. Written as DNA, the CDR3 is TGTGCCAGCACGCAGGGGGCGGCCCAAGAGACCCAGTACTTC. Translating gives CASTQGAAQETQYF.

This clonotype was seen a few times. The chain employs TRBV6-2 or TRBV6-3 and TRBJ1-5, with D tentatively TRBD1 (5 bases). Deletions cut 6 bases from V and 9 bases from J, with 12 bases between. The CDR3 runs to 12 residues. CDR1 is MNHEY, CDR2 SVGEGT, per germline. CDR3 region: CASSAMGGPQHF. In nucleotides, the CDR3 is TGTGCCAGCAGCGCCATGGGGGGGCCCCAGCATTTT.

This clonotype appeared a few times. The rearrangement links TRBV5-1 to TRBJ1-2; 9 positions match TRBD1. The CDR3 spans 15 residues. The V gene end was trimmed by 5 bases and the J gene end by 5 bases; junction bases not matched to a gene: 10. Germline V CDR1 and CDR2: SGHRS, YFSETQ. The CDR3 reads CASSQGQGGRYGYTF. The CDR3 coding sequence is TGCGCCAGCAGTCAGGGACAGGGTGGACGATATGGCTACACCTTC.

This clonotype was found many times. The chain couples TRBV5-1 to TRBJ2-7; D might be TRBD1 or TRBD2, each matching 5 bases. There are 11 residues in the CDR3. Trimming removed 3 bases from V and 12 bases from J, with 13 bases in between. Germline CDR1 SGHRS, CDR2 YFSETQ. CDR3 nucleotides: TGCGCCAGCAGCTGGGGGATACTAGGGTACTTC. It translates to CASSWGILGYF.

The rearrangement joins TRBV12-3 or TRBV12-4 to TRBJ1-4; a possible D gene is TRBD1 (5 bases). V was trimmed by 6 bases and J by 5 bases, leaving 10 bases between them. The CDR3 loop spans 13 amino acids. This CDR3 is CASRRDPNEKLFF. In DNA, the CDR3 is TGTGCCAGCAGGCGGGACCCGAATGAAAAACTGTTTTTT.

The gene calls are TRBV2 and TRBJ2-1, with 7 bases matching TRBD1. CDR3 length equals 11 residues. Germline V gives CDR1 SNHLY, CDR2 FYNNEI. Trimming removed 5 bases from V and 12 bases from J; junction bases left unmatched: 4. The CDR3 protein is CASSYRGTQFF. In nucleotides, the CDR3 is TGTGCCAGCAGTTACAGGGGTACGCAGTTCTTC.

This clonotype was picked up one time. CDR3 in DNA: TGTGCCTGGAGTGGAGAGACGGGACAGGGCAGCGAGCAGTACTTC. This sequence encodes CAWSGETGQGSEQYF. V is TRBV30 and J is TRBJ2-7; 9 nucleotides align to TRBD1. J lost 6 bases, V lost 1 base, and 10 bases had no gene match. Germline V gives CDR1 GTSNPN, CDR2 SVGIG (reference sequence). The CDR3 runs to 15 residues.

On this clonotype itself: Mismatch with germline at one junction end may stem from a read error. The chain has TRBV4-1 and TRBJ1-5, with D unclear. Germline lookup yields CDR1 MGHRA and CDR2 YSYEKL. CDR3 length: 15 amino acids. CDR3 sequence: CASSQGGYSNQPHHF. In DNA, the CDR3 is TGCGCCAGCAGCCAAGGAGGATATAGCAATCAGCCCCATCATTTT.

This chain uses TRBV27 with TRBJ2-1; D possibly corresponds to TRBD2 (6 bases). The CDR3 extends over 13 amino acids. Germline CDR1 reads MNHEY; CDR2 reads SMNVEV (reference sequence). With 8 bases removed from V and 12 bases from J, the gap between germline ends came to 20 bases. In DNA, the CDR3 is TGTGCCAGCTTATTATCCGGGACTCCCTTGCAGTTCTTC. It specifies CASLLSGTPLQFF.